One sample yielded the 8 T cell receptor beta chains listed below, sequenced in a study of cytomegalovirus exposure and HLA in healthy donors. With 60 Vbeta and 13 Jbeta primers, the PCR was carried out. TCRdb's copy holds only in-frame clones and misses some; the assay was immunoSEQ multiplex PCR. Of fewer than 150,000 clones listed, over 75% are singletons. Sequencing used PBMCs. These receptors were taken from a human donor in good health.

The chain couples TRBV5-1 to TRBJ2-7; the D gene is possibly TRBD1 (5 bases). V lost 0 bases to trimming and J lost 6 bases, with 10 bases between them. The length of the CDR3 is 13 residues. Looked up from germline, CDR1 is SGHRS and CDR2 is YFSETQ. In nucleotides, the CDR3 is TGCGCCAGCAGCTTGGCCCCAGGGTCCGAGCAGTACTTC. Its translation is CASSLAPGSEQYF.

This sequence joins TRBV5-3 and TRBJ2-7, with TRBD1 identical over 8 bases. TRBV5-3 qualifies as an ORF whose function is uncertain. The CDR3 consists of 13 residues. After removal of 5 bases from V and 3 bases from J, the junction contained 4 bases not matched to a gene. CDR3 amino acids: CARREDRDYEQYF. As DNA, the CDR3 is TGTGCCAGAAGGGAGGACAGGGACTACGAGCAGTACTTC.

This chain uses TRBV14 with TRBJ2-1; TRBD2 is a possible D gene (6 bases). Germline CDR1 is SGHDN and CDR2 is FVKESK. The CDR3 is 17 residues long. V lost 2 bases and J lost 0, with 14 bases in between. Here the CDR3 reads CASSQTGTYFSYNEQFF. CDR3 sequence (DNA): TGTGCCAGCAGCCAAACCGGGACTTACTTCTCCTACAATGAGCAGTTCTTC.

This clone was counted only a few times. The genes are TRBV18 and TRBJ2-7, with D uncertain. The V end lost 3 bases, the J end lost 3 bases, and 9 bases lay between the germline ends. The CDR3 length is 13 residues. CDR1 and CDR2 from the germline V gene are KGHSH and LQKENI. The CDR3 is CASSPGELYEQYF. CDR3 bases: TGTGCCAGCTCACCCGGAGAACTCTACGAGCAGTACTTC.

The chain has TRBV27 and TRBJ2-7; 9 bases match TRBD2. The trim removed 5 bases at V and 3 bases at J, leaving 8 bases unmatched. This CDR3 contains 15 residues. Germline CDR1 reads MNHEY; CDR2 reads SMNVEV (reference sequence). Here the CDR3 reads CASSAPGLALYEQYF. CDR3 DNA sequence: TGTGCCAGCAGTGCCCCGGGACTAGCACTCTACGAGCAGTACTTC.

The genes are TRBV10-3 and TRBJ2-3; 12 bases agree with TRBD2. This CDR3 contains 15 residues. J gave up 3 bases and V 5 bases, and 3 bases lay outside the gene matches. CDR1 is ENHRY, CDR2 SYGVKD, per germline. The CDR3 sequence is CAISKTSGRTDTQYF. The CDR3 DNA follows: TGTGCCATCAGTAAGACTAGCGGGAGAACAGATACGCAGTATTTT.

This chain connects TRBV2 to TRBJ2-1, with D maybe TRBD2 (6 bases). V lost 0 bases and J 10 bases, leaving 13 bases between the germline ends. This CDR3 contains 14 residues. Germline V gene data show CDR1 as SNHLY and CDR2 as FYNNEI. The chain's CDR3 is CASSEAGVRGEQFF. As DNA, the CDR3 is TGTGCCAGCAGTGAAGCGGGGGTGCGGGGAGAGCAGTTCTTC.

This clone has just one count. The V and J genes are TRBV2 and TRBJ2-3; 10 bases map to TRBD1. From germline, CDR1 is SNHLY and CDR2 FYNNEI. V trimming: 6 bases; J trimming: 1 base; junction bases outside the gene matches: 4. The CDR3 is made up of 15 amino acids. CDR3 bases: TGTGCCAGCAGCCAGGGACAGGGGCGCACAGATACGCAGTATTTT. It translates to CASSQGQGRTDTQYF.